The 27 T cell receptor beta chains reported below all come from one sample, sequenced in a study of identical twins. TCRdb passed the 5' RACE reads through MiXCR, listing each CDR3 protein once. Counted here are 650,000 to 800,000 distinct CDR3 sequences, 8.6% occurring once; the ten biggest clones make up 0.98%. The same sample was also used in a study of yellow fever vaccine responses in identical twins.

Sequencing input: PBMCs. The receptors here all came from a woman under 30 in good health.

This clonotype appeared a few times. The gene calls are TRBV6-2 or TRBV6-3 and TRBJ2-1; either TRBD1 or TRBD2 may supply D (5 bases each). The V gene lost 4 bases and the J gene lost 9 bases, with 19 bases spanning the gap. CDR1 MNHEY and CDR2 SVGEGT come from the germline V gene. CDR3 length: 15 amino acids. The CDR3 bases are TGTGCCAGCAGTTCACCGGGACCCCCGTTTGGTGAGCAGTTCTTC. Translation gives CASSSPGPPFGEQFF.

The rearrangement links TRBV28 to TRBJ1-1; D uncertain. The CDR3 totals 11 residues. Trimming took off 7 bases at V and 2 bases at J, with 5 bases between the two ends. Germline CDR1 reads MDHEN; CDR2 reads SYDVKM. Here the CDR3 reads CASISNTEAFF. The DNA for the CDR3 is TGTGCCAGCATCTCCAACACTGAAGCTTTCTTT.

This clonotype was picked up a small number of times. V usage is TRBV20-1 and J usage is TRBJ2-3; tentatively, D is TRBD2 (6 bases). V shed 5 bases and J shed 0 bases, with 12 bases lying between them. Germline assignment: CDR1 DFQATT and CDR2 SNEGSKA (reference sequence). There are 14 residues in the CDR3. The CDR3 spells CSADSGTSTDTQYF. CDR3 DNA sequence: TGCAGTGCTGATAGCGGAACTAGCACAGATACGCAGTATTTT.

This clonotype was seen repeatedly, ten times or more. The V gene is TRBV29-1, the J gene TRBJ2-7, with D possibly being TRBD1 (6 bases). The CDR3 is 16 amino acids. Germline loops: CDR1 SQVTM, CDR2 ANQGSEA. Trimming left V 0 bases short and J 5 bases short, with 20 bases between. CDR3 loop: CSVEEAAEAGADEQYF. The CDR3 DNA is TGCAGCGTTGAAGAAGCAGCGGAGGCAGGGGCGGACGAGCAGTACTTC.

The V call is TRBV29-1, the J call TRBJ1-1; D is undetermined. This CDR3 is 12 amino acids long. The V gene's germline CDR1 is SQVTM and CDR2 ANQGSEA. V lost 7 bases to trimming and J lost 4 bases, with 13 bases between them. The CDR3 loop reads CSADLSATEAFF. The DNA for the CDR3 is TGCAGCGCTGATTTATCGGCCACTGAAGCTTTCTTT. The full variable domain, with the rest looked up from reference TRBV29-1 and TRBJ1-1, is SAVISQKPSRDICQRGTSLTIQCQVDSQVTMMFWYRQQPGQSLTLIATANQGSEATYESGFVIDKFPISRPNLTFSTLTVSNMSPEDSSIYLCSADLSATEAFFGQGTRLTVV.

The V and J genes are TRBV10-2 and TRBJ2-3; TRBD2 matches 10 bases. The trim removed 6 bases at V and 3 bases at J, leaving 6 bases unmatched. The CDR3 has 15 residues. From germline, CDR1 is WSHSY and CDR2 SAAADI. The CDR3 DNA is TGCGCCAGCAGGACCGGACTAGCGGAGACAGATACGCAGTATTTT. Translated: CASRTGLAETDTQYF.

This clonotype was recorded many times. The V call is TRBV4-3, the J call TRBJ2-1, with a possible D match to TRBD2 (5 bases). V was cut by 1 base and J by 6 bases, with 10 bases left in between. The CDR3 contains 14 residues. Per germline, CDR1 LGHNA and CDR2 YSLEER. CDR3 loop: CASSQGRDVNEQFF. For the CDR3, the DNA is TGCGCCAGCAGCCAAGGCCGGGATGTCAATGAGCAGTTCTTC.

This rearrangement joins TRBV11-2 to TRBJ2-2; possibly TRBD1 or TRBD2 for D (8 bases each). With 4 bases removed from V and 3 bases from J, the gap between germline ends came to 21 bases. Per germline, CDR1 SGHAT and CDR2 FQNNGV. There are 18 residues in the CDR3. This chain's CDR3 is CASSSRGRGEIDTGELFF. In DNA, the CDR3 is TGTGCCAGCAGCTCCAGGGGGCGGGGGGAGATCGACACCGGGGAGCTGTTTTTT.

This chain uses TRBV19 with TRBJ2-1; tentative D call: TRBD2 (6 bases). The CDR3 spans 16 residues. The V gene lost 6 bases and the J gene lost 0 bases, with 15 bases spanning the gap. Germline-derived CDR1 and CDR2 are LNHDA and SQIVND (reference sequence). In DNA form, the CDR3 reads TGTGCCAGTAGAAGCCGGGACTTAATCTCCTACAATGAGCAGTTCTTC. It is translated as CASRSRDLISYNEQFF.

This chain links TRBV5-8 with TRBJ2-1; TRBD2 matches 11 bases. The ends lost 1 base at V and 11 bases at J; junction bases unmatched: 2. There are 13 residues in the CDR3. Germline lookup yields CDR1 SGHTS and CDR2 YDEGEE. CDR3 nucleotide sequence: TGTGCCAGCAGCTTGAGACTAGCGGGAAAGCAGTTCTTC. Translating gives CASSLRLAGKQFF.

The rearrangement links TRBV10-3 to TRBJ2-1; TRBD1 agrees at 10 bases. The V gene end was trimmed by 9 bases and the J gene end by 5 bases; junction bases not matched to a gene: 4. This CDR3 spans 13 amino acids. Per germline, CDR1 ENHRY and CDR2 SYGVKD. CDR3 bases: TGTGCCATTTTGGACAGGGGGAACAATGAGCAGTTCTTC. This translates into CAILDRGNNEQFF.

The J gene is TRBJ2-3, the V gene TRBV3-1; TRBD2 matches 7 bases. The germline V gene has CDR1 LGHDT and CDR2 YNNKEL (reference sequence). This CDR3 has 17 amino acids. The V gene end was trimmed by 0 bases and the J gene end by 2 bases; junction bases not matched to a gene: 8. CDR3 residues: CASSQDWGRAATDTQYF. In DNA form, the CDR3 reads TGTGCCAGCAGCCAAGATTGGGGGAGGGCAGCCACAGATACGCAGTATTTT.

The table lists this clonotype with many counts. The V call is TRBV21-1, the J call TRBJ2-5. TRBV21-1 is marked as a pseudogene. This CDR3 contains 12 residues. In DNA form, the CDR3 reads TGTGCCAGCACCTCGTGTGGGGAGACCCAGTACTTC. The encoded protein is CASTSCGETQYF.

There are a few counts of this clonotype. The chain uses TRBV10-3 and TRBJ2-3, with D perhaps TRBD1 or TRBD2 (6 bases each). Trimming stripped 5 bases from V and 4 bases from J, with 16 bases between. This CDR3 spans 15 amino acids. CDR1 and CDR2 (germline): ENHRY, SYGVKD. This CDR3 is CAISNPGGGPDTQYF. In nucleotides, the CDR3 is TGTGCCATCAGTAACCCCGGTGGGGGGCCAGATACGCAGTATTTT.

The table lists this clonotype with a few counts. The rearrangement joins TRBV12-3 or TRBV12-4 to TRBJ1-1; D perhaps matches TRBD1 (5 bases). The CDR3 contains 14 residues. Trimming cost V 2 bases and J 6 bases, with 13 bases left between them. The CDR3 DNA reads TGTGCCAGCAGTTTAAAACCGGGGGTCTCTGAAGCTTTCTTT. Its protein is CASSLKPGVSEAFF.

This clonotype was recorded many times. The genes are TRBV28 and TRBJ2-3, with D tentatively TRBD2 (6 bases). The CDR3 is 16 amino acids. Trimming took off 3 bases at V and 4 bases at J, with 17 bases between the two ends. From germline, CDR1 is MDHEN and CDR2 SYDVKM. CDR3 loop: CASSFPTRRRADTQYF. CDR3 nucleotide sequence: TGTGCCAGCAGTTTTCCTACCCGGAGGAGGGCAGATACGCAGTATTTT.

This clonotype was counted only a few times. V gene TRBV3-1 combines with J gene TRBJ1-6, with 10 nucleotides matching TRBD1. The trim removed 2 bases at V and 9 bases at J, leaving 7 bases unmatched. The germline gives CDR1 LGHDT, CDR2 YNNKEL (reference sequence). The CDR3 is made up of 16 amino acids. CDR3 protein: CASSQTLGQGGSPLHF. CDR3 coding DNA: TGTGCCAGCAGCCAAACACTCGGACAGGGGGGTTCACCCCTCCACTTT.

The V gene is TRBV7-9, the J gene TRBJ2-7, with 8 bases matching TRBD1. Germline V CDR1 and CDR2: SEHNR, FQNEAQ (reference sequence). This CDR3 spans 14 amino acids. The J segment lost 3 bases and the V segment lost 1 base, leaving 2 bases of the junction unmatched. In DNA, the CDR3 is TGTGCCAGCAGCTTAGGGGACAGGTTCTACGAGCAGTACTTC. Translation: CASSLGDRFYEQYF.

The sample holds a few counts of this clonotype. The chain employs TRBV18 and TRBJ2-7; TRBD1 aligns across 7 bases. This CDR3 has 15 amino acids. The ends lost 4 bases at V and 7 bases at J; junction bases unmatched: 13. The germline CDR1 and CDR2 sequences are KGHSH and LQKENI. The CDR3 sequence is CASSLTGTAEFEQYF. In DNA form, the CDR3 reads TGTGCCAGCTCACTTACCGGGACAGCGGAATTTGAGCAGTACTTC.

J is TRBJ2-1 and V is TRBV3-1; D gene unclear. The CDR3 contains 15 residues. Germline V CDR1 and CDR2: LGHDT, YNNKEL (reference sequence). V lost 4 bases, J lost 5 bases, and 15 bases lay in between. For the CDR3, the DNA is TGTGCCAGCAGCCCCCTGGCCCCTCCGGACAATGAGCAGTTCTTC. This codes for CASSPLAPPDNEQFF.

At least ten counts were recorded for this clonotype. This chain joins TRBV12-3 or TRBV12-4 and TRBJ2-7; 8 nucleotides line up with TRBD2. The CDR3 length is 13 residues. Trimming cost V 5 bases and J 6 bases; bases outside gene matches: 6. This chain's CDR3 is CASSPGGTFEQYF. CDR3 sequence (DNA): TGTGCCAGCAGTCCGGGGGGGACTTTCGAGCAGTACTTC.

This clonotype was counted only a few times. The V and J genes are TRBV10-3 and TRBJ2-5; tentative D call: TRBD1 (5 bases). This CDR3 contains 12 residues. The V and J ends lost 11 bases and 7 bases respectively, with 17 bases between them. Germline loops: CDR1 ENHRY, CDR2 SYGVKD. The CDR3 DNA sequence: TGTGCCGTAGGTCTGGGTCAGGGGACCCAGTACTTC. It yields the protein CAVGLGQGTQYF.

This clonotype was seen only a few times. The chain employs TRBV7-9 and TRBJ2-7; 9 bases align to TRBD1. Looked up from germline, CDR1 is SEHNR and CDR2 is FQNEAQ (reference sequence). The CDR3 is made up of 15 amino acids. The V gene end was trimmed by 1 base and the J gene end by 6 bases; junction bases not matched to a gene: 7. In nucleotides, the CDR3 is TGTGCCAGCAGCTTAGGGGACAGGGTACTATCCGAGCAGTACTTC. Its translation: CASSLGDRVLSEQYF.

In this sample, this clonotype turned up a few times. CDR3 sequence (DNA): TGTGCCAGCAGCTTAGCGGTCTTCGGCGGGAGGAAGTTTTCCGGGGAGCTGTTTTTT. Protein sequence: CASSLAVFGGRKFSGELFF. V gene TRBV7-8 combines with J gene TRBJ2-2, with 8 bases that match TRBD2. The CDR3 loop spans 19 amino acids. In germline, CDR1 is SGHVS, CDR2 FQNEAQ. J was trimmed by 6 bases and V by 0 bases; bases with no gene match: 15. Drawing the rest from reference TRBV7-8 and TRBJ2-2, the complete variable domain is GAGVSQSPRYKVAKRGQDVALRCDPISGHVSLFWYQQALGQGPEFLTYFQNEAQLDKSGLPSDRFFAERPEGSVSTLKIQRTQQEDSAVYLCASSLAVFGGRKFSGELFFGEGSRLTVL.

This clonotype came up a few times. This chain uses TRBV20-1 with TRBJ2-7; 10 positions agree with TRBD1. This CDR3 contains 13 residues. Trimming cost V 3 bases and J 5 bases; bases outside gene matches: 4. Germline loops: CDR1 DFQATT, CDR2 SNEGSKA (reference sequence). The DNA of the CDR3 is TGCAGTGCTAGGGGACAGGGGCCCAACGAGCAGTACTTC. Amino acids: CSARGQGPNEQYF.

The chain joins TRBV28 to TRBJ2-7; TRBD2 aligns across 11 bases. Trimming took 5 bases from V and 6 from J; bases not matched to a gene: 3. CDR1 and CDR2 (germline): MDHEN, SYDVKM. CDR3 length: 13 amino acids. In DNA, the CDR3 is TGTGCCAGCAGTCTTAGCGGGGGGGCCGAGCAGTACTTC. Its protein is CASSLSGGAEQYF.

The table lists this clonotype with a few counts. The junction shows a germline mismatch at one end, possibly a read error. The rearrangement uses TRBV7-2 and TRBJ2-5; 8 nucleotides match TRBD2. This CDR3 is 16 amino acids long. The V gene's germline CDR1 is SGHTA and CDR2 FQGNSA. CDR3: CASSLAGGGRRETQYF. The CDR3 DNA is TGTGCCAGCAGCCTAGCGGGCGGGGGGCGCAGAGAGACCCAGTACTTC.